This T cell receptor (beta chain) was retrieved from a study of blood T cell repertoires in COVID-19. For the study at large: The United States, Italy and Spain were the sources of the acute and convalescent COVID-19 samples. Sources were T cells, B-cell-depleted T cells, or PBMCs; the material itself was cDNA or gDNA.

The CDR3 length is 15 residues. Germline CDR1 is KGHDR and CDR2 is SFDVKD. The trim removed 4 bases at V and 8 bases at J, leaving 7 bases unmatched. In the authors' methods: Estimates of nucleated cell counts were drawn from the amplification of reference gene primers. The method was immunoSEQ multiplex PCR; TCRdb's version includes in-frame clones alone and lacks a portion of them. The DNA gave D and trimming, while V, J and clone size come from that table. The repertoire holds over 200,000 clones, with 80% to 90% as singletons. The chain joins TRBV24-1 to TRBJ1-4; the match to TRBD1 covers 9 bases. This receptor was identified in a woman aged 25-40 years who had been exposed to COVID-19. Sequencing used PBMCs or T cells enriched from blood (not recorded which). The CDR3 here is CATSEETGGGEKLFF. The CDR3 coding sequence is TGTGCCACCAGTGAGGAGACAGGGGGAGGAGAAAAACTGTTTTTT.